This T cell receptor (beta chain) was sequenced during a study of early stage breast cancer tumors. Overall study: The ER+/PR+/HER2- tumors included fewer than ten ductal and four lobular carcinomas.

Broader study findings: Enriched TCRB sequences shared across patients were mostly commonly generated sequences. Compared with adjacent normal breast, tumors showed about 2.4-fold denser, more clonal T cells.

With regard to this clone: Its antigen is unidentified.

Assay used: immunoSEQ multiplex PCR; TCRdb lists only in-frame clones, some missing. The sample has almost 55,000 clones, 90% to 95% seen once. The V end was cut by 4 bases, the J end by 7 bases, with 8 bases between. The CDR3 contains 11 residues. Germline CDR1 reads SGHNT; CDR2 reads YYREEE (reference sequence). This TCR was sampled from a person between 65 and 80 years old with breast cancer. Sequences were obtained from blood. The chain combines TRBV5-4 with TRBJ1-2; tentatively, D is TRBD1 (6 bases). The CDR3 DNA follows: TGTGCCAGCAGCCGAGGGGGTGGCTACACCTTC. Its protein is CASSRGGGYTF. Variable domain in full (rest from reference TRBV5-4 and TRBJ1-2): ETGVTQSPTHLIKTRGQQVTLRCSSQSGHNTVSWYQQALGQGPQFIFQYYREEENGRGNFPPRFSGLQFPNYSSELNVNALELDDSALYLCASSRGGGYTFGSGTRLTVV.